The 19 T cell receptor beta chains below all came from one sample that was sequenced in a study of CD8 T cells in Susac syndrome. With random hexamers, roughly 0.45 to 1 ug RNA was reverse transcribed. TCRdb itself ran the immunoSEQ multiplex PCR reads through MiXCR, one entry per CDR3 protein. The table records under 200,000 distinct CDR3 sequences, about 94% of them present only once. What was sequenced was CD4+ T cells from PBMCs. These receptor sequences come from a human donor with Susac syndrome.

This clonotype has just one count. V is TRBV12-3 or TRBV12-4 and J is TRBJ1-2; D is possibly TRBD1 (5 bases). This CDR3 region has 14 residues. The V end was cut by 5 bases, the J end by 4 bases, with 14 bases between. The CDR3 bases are TGTGCCAGCAGTGACCGGGGCCGGAGCTATGGCTACACCTTC. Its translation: CASSDRGRSYGYTF.

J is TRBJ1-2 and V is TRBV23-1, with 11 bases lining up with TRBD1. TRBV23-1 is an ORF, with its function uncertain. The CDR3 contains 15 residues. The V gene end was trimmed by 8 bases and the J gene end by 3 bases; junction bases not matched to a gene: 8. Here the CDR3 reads CASGPWTGGHYGYTF. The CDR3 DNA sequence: TGCGCCAGCGGCCCCTGGACAGGGGGCCACTATGGCTACACCTTC.

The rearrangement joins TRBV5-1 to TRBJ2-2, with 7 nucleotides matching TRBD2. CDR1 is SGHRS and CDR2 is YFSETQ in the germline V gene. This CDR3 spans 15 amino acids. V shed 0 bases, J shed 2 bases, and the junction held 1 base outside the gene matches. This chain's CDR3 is CASSLEGLNTGELFF. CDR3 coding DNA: TGCGCCAGCAGCTTGGAGGGACTAAACACCGGGGAGCTGTTTTTT.

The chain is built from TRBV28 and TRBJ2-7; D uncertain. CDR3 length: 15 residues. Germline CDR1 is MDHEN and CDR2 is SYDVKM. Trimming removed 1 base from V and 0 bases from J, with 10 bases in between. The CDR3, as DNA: TGTGCCAGCAGTTTATTGACGGAAAGCTCCTACGAGCAGTACTTC. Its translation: CASSLLTESSYEQYF.

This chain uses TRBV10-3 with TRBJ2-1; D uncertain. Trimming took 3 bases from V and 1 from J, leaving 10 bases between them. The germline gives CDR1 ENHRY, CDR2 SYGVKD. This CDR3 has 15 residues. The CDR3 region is CAISDWANSYNEQFF. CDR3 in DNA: TGTGCCATCAGTGACTGGGCGAATTCCTACAATGAGCAGTTCTTC.

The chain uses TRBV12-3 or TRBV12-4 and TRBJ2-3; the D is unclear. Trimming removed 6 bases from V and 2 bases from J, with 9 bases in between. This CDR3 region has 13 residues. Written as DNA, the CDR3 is TGTGCCAGCAGAAAGGCACTCACAGATACGCAGTATTTT. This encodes CASRKALTDTQYF.

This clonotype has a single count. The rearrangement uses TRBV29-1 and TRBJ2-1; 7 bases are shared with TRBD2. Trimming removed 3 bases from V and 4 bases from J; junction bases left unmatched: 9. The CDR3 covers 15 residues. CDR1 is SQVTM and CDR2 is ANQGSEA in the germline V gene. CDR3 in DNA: TGCAGCGTTGAGCCTCTAGCGGCAAATTACAATGAGCAGTTCTTC. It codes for CSVEPLAANYNEQFF.

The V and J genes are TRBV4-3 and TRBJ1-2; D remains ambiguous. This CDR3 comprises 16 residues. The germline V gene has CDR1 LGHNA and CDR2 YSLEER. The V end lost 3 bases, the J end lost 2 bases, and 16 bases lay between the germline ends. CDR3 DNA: TGCGCCAGCAGCCATAACACAGAGACCCACAACTATGGCTACACCTTC. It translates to CASSHNTETHNYGYTF.

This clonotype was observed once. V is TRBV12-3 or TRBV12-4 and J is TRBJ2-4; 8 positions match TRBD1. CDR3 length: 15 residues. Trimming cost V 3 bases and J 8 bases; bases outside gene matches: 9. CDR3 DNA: TGTGCCAGCAGTTTTGTCCTGGACAGGGAAGACATTCAGTACTTC. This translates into CASSFVLDREDIQYF.

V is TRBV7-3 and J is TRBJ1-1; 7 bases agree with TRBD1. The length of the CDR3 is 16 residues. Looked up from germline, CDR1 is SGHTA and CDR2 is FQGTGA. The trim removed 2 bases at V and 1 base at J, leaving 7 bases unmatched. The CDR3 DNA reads TGTGCCAGCAGCTTATTCCGGCAGGGGGGGAACACTGAAGCTTTCTTT. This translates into CASSLFRQGGNTEAFF.

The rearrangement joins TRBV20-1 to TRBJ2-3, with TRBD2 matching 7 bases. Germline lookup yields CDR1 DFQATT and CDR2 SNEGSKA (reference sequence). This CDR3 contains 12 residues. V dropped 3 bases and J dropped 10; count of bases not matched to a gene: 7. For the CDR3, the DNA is TGCAGTGCTAGGGAAACTAGCGCTCCGCAGTATTTT. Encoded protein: CSARETSAPQYF.

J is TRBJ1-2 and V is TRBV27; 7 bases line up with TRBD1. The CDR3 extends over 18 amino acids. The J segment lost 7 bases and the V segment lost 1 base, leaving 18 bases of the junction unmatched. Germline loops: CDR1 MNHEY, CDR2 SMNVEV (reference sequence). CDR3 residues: CASSLYGPTLTGTGGYTF. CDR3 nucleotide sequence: TGTGCCAGCAGTTTATATGGCCCAACCCTGACAGGGACTGGTGGCTACACCTTC.

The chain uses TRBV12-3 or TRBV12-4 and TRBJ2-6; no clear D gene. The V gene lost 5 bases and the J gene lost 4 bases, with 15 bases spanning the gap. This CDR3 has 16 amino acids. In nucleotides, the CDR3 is TGTGCCAGCAGTAGCAAACGCGCCGGAGGGGCCAACGTCCTGACTTTC. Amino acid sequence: CASSSKRAGGANVLTF.

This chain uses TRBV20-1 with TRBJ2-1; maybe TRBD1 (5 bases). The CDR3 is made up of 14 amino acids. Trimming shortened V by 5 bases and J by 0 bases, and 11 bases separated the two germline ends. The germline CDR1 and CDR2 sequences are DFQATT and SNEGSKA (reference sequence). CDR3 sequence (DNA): TGCAGTGCTCAACAGGTCCTCTCCTACAATGAGCAGTTCTTC. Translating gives CSAQQVLSYNEQFF.

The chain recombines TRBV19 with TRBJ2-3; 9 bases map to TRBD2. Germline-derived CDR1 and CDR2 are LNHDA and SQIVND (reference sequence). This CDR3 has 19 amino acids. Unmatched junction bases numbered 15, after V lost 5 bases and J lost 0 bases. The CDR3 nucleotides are TGTGCCAGTAGTGAGAGCGGGGGGCCCGGGTTGGTTAGCACAGATACGCAGTATTTT. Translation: CASSESGGPGLVSTDTQYF. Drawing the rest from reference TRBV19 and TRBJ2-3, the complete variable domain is DGGITQSPKYLFRKEGQNVTLSCEQNLNHDAMYWYRQDPGQGLRLIYYSQIVNDFQKGDIAEGYSVSREKKESFPLTVTSAQKNPTAFYLCASSESGGPGLVSTDTQYFGPGTRLTVL.

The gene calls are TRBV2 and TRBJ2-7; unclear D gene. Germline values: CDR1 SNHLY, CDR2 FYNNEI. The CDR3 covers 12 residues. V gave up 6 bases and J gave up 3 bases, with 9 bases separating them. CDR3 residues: CASRGSRYEQYF. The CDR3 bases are TGTGCCAGCAGAGGCAGTCGCTACGAGCAGTACTTC.

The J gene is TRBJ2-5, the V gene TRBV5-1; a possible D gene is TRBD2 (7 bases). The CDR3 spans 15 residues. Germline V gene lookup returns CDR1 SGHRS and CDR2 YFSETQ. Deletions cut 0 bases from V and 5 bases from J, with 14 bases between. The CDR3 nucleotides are TGCGCCAGCAGCTTGGTGACCAGGGGAGGGGAGACCCAGTACTTC. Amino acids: CASSLVTRGGETQYF. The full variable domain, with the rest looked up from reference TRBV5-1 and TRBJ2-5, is KAGVTQTPRYLIKTRGQQVTLSCSPISGHRSVSWYQQTPGQGLQFLFEYFSETQRNKGNFPGRFSGRQFSNSRSEMNVSTLELGDSALYLCASSLVTRGGETQYFGPGTRLLVL.

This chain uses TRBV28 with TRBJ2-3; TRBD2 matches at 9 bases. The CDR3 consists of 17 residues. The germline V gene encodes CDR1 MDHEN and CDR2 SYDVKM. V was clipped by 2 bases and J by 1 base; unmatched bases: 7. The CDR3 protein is CASSLRLAVHRTDTQYF. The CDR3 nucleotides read TGTGCCAGCAGTTTAAGACTAGCGGTCCATCGCACAGATACGCAGTATTTT.

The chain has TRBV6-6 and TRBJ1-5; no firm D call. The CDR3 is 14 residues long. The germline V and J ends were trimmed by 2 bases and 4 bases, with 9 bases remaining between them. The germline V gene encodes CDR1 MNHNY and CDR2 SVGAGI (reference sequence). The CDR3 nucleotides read TGTGCCAGCAGTTACCTGCCCGGGAATCAGCCCCAGCATTTT. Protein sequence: CASSYLPGNQPQHF.